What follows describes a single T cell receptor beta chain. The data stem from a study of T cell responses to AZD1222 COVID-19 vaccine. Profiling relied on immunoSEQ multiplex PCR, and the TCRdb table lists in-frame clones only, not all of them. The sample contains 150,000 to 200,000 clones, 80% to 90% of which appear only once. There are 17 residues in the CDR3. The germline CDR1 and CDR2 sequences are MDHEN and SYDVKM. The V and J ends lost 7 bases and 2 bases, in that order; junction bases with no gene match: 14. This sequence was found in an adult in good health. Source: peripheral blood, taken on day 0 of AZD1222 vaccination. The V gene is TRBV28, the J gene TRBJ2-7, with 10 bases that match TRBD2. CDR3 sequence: CASTVSARAGGPYEQYF. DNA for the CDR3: TGTGCCAGCACCGTTTCGGCCCGAGCGGGAGGGCCCTACGAGCAGTACTTC.